Below, 21 T cell receptor beta chains from the same sample are listed, as sequenced in a study of blood T cell repertoires in COVID-19. Repertoires were generated with immunoSEQ multiplex PCR, while TCRdb's copy carries only in-frame clones and drops some. The table records 110,000 to 150,000 clones, around nine tenths of them present only once. The material sequenced was peripheral blood. All receptors derive from a human donor in a cohort sampled during active COVID-19.

The V and J genes are TRBV18 and TRBJ1-3; tentative D call: TRBD1 (6 bases). Germline CDR1 is KGHSH and CDR2 is LQKENI. The CDR3 covers 14 residues. V lost 3 bases and J 2 bases, leaving 8 bases between the germline ends. In DNA form, the CDR3 reads TGTGCCAGCTCACCCCAGGGGCCTGGAAACACCATATATTTT. Amino acid sequence: CASSPQGPGNTIYF.

The chain joins TRBV5-1 to TRBJ2-2, with 9 bases that match TRBD2. V lost 2 bases and J lost 0; bases outside the gene matches: 2. There are 16 residues in the CDR3. Germline V gene lookup returns CDR1 SGHRS and CDR2 YFSETQ. This CDR3 is CASSLLAGANTGELFF. The CDR3 nucleotides are TGCGCCAGCAGCTTATTAGCGGGAGCGAACACCGGGGAGCTGTTTTTT.

The chain carries TRBV15 and TRBJ2-5, with 9 bases identical to TRBD2. V lost 5 bases and J lost 4; bases outside the gene matches: 8. The CDR3 covers 15 residues. Germline CDR1 and CDR2: LNHNV and YYDKDF (reference sequence). The CDR3 coding sequence is TGTGCCACCAGCCCGGGTAGCGGGAGACGAGAGACCCAGTACTTC. Encoded protein: CATSPGSGRRETQYF.

This clone was seen a handful of times. The chain couples TRBV7-8 to TRBJ2-4; 13 bases fit TRBD2. The V and J ends lost 4 bases and 7 bases, in that order; junction bases with no gene match: 10. This CDR3 has 17 residues. The V gene's germline CDR1 is SGHVS and CDR2 FQNEAQ. CDR3 sequence: CASSSRLAGGRKNIQYF. CDR3 nucleotides: TGTGCCAGCAGCTCCCGACTAGCGGGAGGTAGGAAGAACATTCAGTACTTC.

The chain employs TRBV30 and TRBJ2-1; TRBD2 matches 14 bases. This CDR3 comprises 17 residues. Unmatched junction bases numbered 4, after V lost 3 bases and J lost 0 bases. Germline values: CDR1 GTSNPN, CDR2 SVGIG (reference sequence). The CDR3 loop is CAWRRLAGGSSYNEQFF. CDR3 sequence (DNA): TGTGCCTGGAGAAGACTAGCGGGGGGGAGCTCCTACAATGAGCAGTTCTTC. The entire variable domain, with the rest obtained from reference TRBV30 and TRBJ2-1, is as follows: SQTIHQWPATLVQPVGSPLSLECTVEGTSNPNLYWYRQAAGRGLQLLFYSVGIGQISSEVPQNLSASRPQDRQFILSSKKLLLSDSGFYLCAWRRLAGGSSYNEQFFGPGTRLTVL.

V and J are TRBV11-2 and TRBJ2-7; TRBD1 agrees at 7 bases. V gave up 5 bases and J gave up 1 base; unmatched junction bases: 14. The CDR3 runs 17 residues. Germline V lookup: CDR1 SGHAT, CDR2 FQNNGV. The CDR3 region has the DNA TGTGCCAGCAGCCCCAACGCCGGGACAGTGAATTCCTACGAGCAGTACTTC. Encoded protein: CASSPNAGTVNSYEQYF.

The chain employs TRBV5-1 and TRBJ2-1; a weak D match, TRBD1 (6 bases). The V end was cut by 5 bases, the J end by 5 bases, with 17 bases between. The CDR3 is 15 residues long. CDR1 SGHRS and CDR2 YFSETQ come from the germline V gene. The CDR3 is CASSTGGAGDNEQFF. DNA for the CDR3: TGCGCCAGCAGTACTGGTGGGGCAGGGGACAATGAGCAGTTCTTC.

The chain couples TRBV29-1 to TRBJ2-3, with 13 nucleotides matching TRBD2. Unmatched junction bases numbered 7, after V lost 4 bases and J lost 3 bases. The CDR3 consists of 16 residues. The germline CDR1 and CDR2 sequences are SQVTM and ANQGSEA. This chain's CDR3 is CSVAGLAGANTDTQYF. The CDR3 region has the DNA TGCAGCGTTGCTGGACTAGCGGGGGCCAATACAGATACGCAGTATTTT.

The CDR3 reads CATSDPGQGVGQPQHF. CDR3 sequence (DNA): TGTGCCACCAGTGACCCAGGACAGGGGGTCGGACAGCCCCAGCATTTT. This chain joins TRBV24-1 and TRBJ1-5, with 10 bases that match TRBD1. The CDR3 totals 16 residues. V trimming: 4 bases; J trimming: 7 bases; junction bases outside the gene matches: 9. Germline V lookup: CDR1 KGHDR, CDR2 SFDVKD.

This chain uses TRBV7-9 with TRBJ1-1; tentative D call: TRBD1 (6 bases). The V gene lost 5 bases and the J gene lost 1 base, with 14 bases spanning the gap. This CDR3 contains 15 residues. The germline V gene encodes CDR1 SEHNR and CDR2 FQNEAQ (reference sequence). CDR3 sequence: CASSPRDIGNTEAFF. For the CDR3, the DNA is TGTGCCAGCAGCCCAAGGGACATTGGGAACACTGAAGCTTTCTTT.

J is TRBJ2-1 and V is TRBV28, with 13 nucleotides matching TRBD2. The CDR3 extends over 19 amino acids. Germline CDR1 is MDHEN and CDR2 is SYDVKM. The V and J ends lost 3 bases and 0 bases, in that order; junction bases with no gene match: 8. CDR3 in amino acids: CASSFLGLAGPNSYNEQFF. The CDR3 DNA reads as TGTGCCAGCAGTTTCCTGGGACTAGCGGGGCCTAACTCCTACAATGAGCAGTTCTTC.

A remark on this clone: An end of the junction does not agree with germline; a read error may underlie this. The chain's CDR3 is CASTLTGQGYSPLHF. DNA for the CDR3: TGTGCCAGCACCTTAACCGGACAGGGTTATTCACCCCTCCACTTT. The genes are TRBV7-9 and TRBJ1-6; 8 bases are shared with TRBD1. The germline V gene has CDR1 SEHNR and CDR2 FQNEAQ (reference sequence). This CDR3 spans 15 amino acids.

The chain uses TRBV6-5 and TRBJ2-7; tentatively, D is TRBD1 (6 bases). V lost 8 bases and J 4 bases, leaving 15 bases between the germline ends. This CDR3 has 13 residues. CDR1 and CDR2 (germline): MNHEY, SVGAGI. The CDR3 nucleotides are TGTGCCAGCCGTATAACAGGGATTTACGAGCAGTACTTC. It encodes CASRITGIYEQYF.

The CDR3 spells CASSGWTGAQQYF. Written as DNA, the CDR3 is TGTGCCAGCAGCGGATGGACAGGGGCGCAGCAGTACTTC. The rearrangement joins TRBV7-9 to TRBJ2-7, with 9 bases fitting TRBD1. The V gene's germline CDR1 is SEHNR and CDR2 FQNEAQ (reference sequence). The CDR3 covers 13 residues. After removal of 5 bases from V and 8 bases from J, the junction contained 7 bases not matched to a gene.

This chain connects TRBV11-2 to TRBJ2-5; TRBD2 matches at 13 bases. The junction had 5 bases not matched to a gene; V was cut back by 1 base and J by 3 bases. CDR1 SGHAT and CDR2 FQNNGV come from the germline V gene. The CDR3 length is 17 residues. CDR3 loop: CASSLVTGTSGKETQYF. The CDR3 nucleotides read TGTGCCAGCAGCTTAGTTACCGGGACTAGCGGGAAAGAGACCCAGTACTTC.

This sequence joins TRBV5-6 and TRBJ2-3; 12 nucleotides align to TRBD1. After removal of 0 bases from V and 5 bases from J, the junction contained 4 bases not matched to a gene. This CDR3 has 16 amino acids. Germline V gene sequence: CDR1 SGHDT, CDR2 YYEEEE. CDR3 residues: CASSLAGTGGIDTQYF. CDR3 in DNA: TGTGCCAGCAGCTTGGCCGGGACAGGGGGCATAGATACGCAGTATTTT.

The CDR3 nucleotides are TGTGCCATCAGTGACCCTCGGACAGGTGAGGGGTATGGCTACACCTTC. Protein sequence: CAISDPRTGEGYGYTF. The chain uses TRBV10-3 and TRBJ1-2, with 7 bases identical to TRBD1. This CDR3 is 16 amino acids long. V lost 3 bases and J lost 5; bases outside the gene matches: 12. Germline assignment: CDR1 ENHRY and CDR2 SYGVKD.

This chain links TRBV6-5 with TRBJ2-7; 8 nucleotides match TRBD1. V lost 5 bases and J lost 5; bases outside the gene matches: 5. The CDR3 sequence is 13 residues long. Germline CDR1 reads MNHEY; CDR2 reads SVGAGI. The CDR3 nucleotides are TGTGCCAGCAGTACGCAGGGGGCGCACGAGCAGTACTTC. Translation: CASSTQGAHEQYF.

The CDR3 nucleotides read TGTGCCTGGAGCGTCAGGGTACCTAATGAAAAACTGTTTTTT. This gives the protein CAWSVRVPNEKLFF. The J gene is TRBJ1-4, the V gene TRBV30, with D maybe TRBD1 (5 bases). Germline V gives CDR1 GTSNPN, CDR2 SVGIG (reference sequence). This CDR3 contains 14 residues. V was trimmed by 3 bases and J by 3 bases, leaving 11 bases between them. The variable domain in full, completed from reference TRBV30 and TRBJ1-4, reads SQTIHQWPATLVQPVGSPLSLECTVEGTSNPNLYWYRQAAGRGLQLLFYSVGIGQISSEVPQNLSASRPQDRQFILSSKKLLLSDSGFYLCAWSVRVPNEKLFFGSGTQLSVL.

This chain links TRBV3-1 (or the pseudogene TRBV3-2) with TRBJ2-3; 7 bases fit TRBD2. This CDR3 is built from 14 residues. Germline lookup yields CDR1 LGHDT and CDR2 YNNKEL (reference sequence). With V trimmed by 3 bases and J by 2 bases, 2 bases remained unmatched. The CDR3 DNA reads TGTGCCAGCAGCCAGCGGGGGAACACAGATACGCAGTATTTT. It specifies CASSQRGNTDTQYF.

The table lists this clone with a count of one. The rearrangement links TRBV6-5 to TRBJ1-3; 9 nucleotides agree with TRBD1. With 6 bases clipped from V and 0 bases from J, the junction kept 3 bases outside the gene matches. The CDR3 consists of 15 residues. Germline CDR1 MNHEY, CDR2 SVGAGI. CDR3 sequence (DNA): TGTGCCAGCAGGGACAGGGGATACTCTGGAAACACCATATATTTT. Translating gives CASRDRGYSGNTIYF.